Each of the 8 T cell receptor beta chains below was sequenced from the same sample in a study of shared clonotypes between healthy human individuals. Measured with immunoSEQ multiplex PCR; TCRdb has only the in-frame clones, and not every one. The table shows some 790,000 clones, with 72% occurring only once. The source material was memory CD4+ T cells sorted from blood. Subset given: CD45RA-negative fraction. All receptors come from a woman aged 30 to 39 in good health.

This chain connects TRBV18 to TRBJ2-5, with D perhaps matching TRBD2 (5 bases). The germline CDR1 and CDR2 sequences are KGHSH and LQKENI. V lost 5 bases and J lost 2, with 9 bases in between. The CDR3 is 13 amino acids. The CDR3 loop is CASSARGQETQYF. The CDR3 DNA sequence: TGTGCCAGCTCAGCACGGGGACAAGAGACCCAGTACTTC.

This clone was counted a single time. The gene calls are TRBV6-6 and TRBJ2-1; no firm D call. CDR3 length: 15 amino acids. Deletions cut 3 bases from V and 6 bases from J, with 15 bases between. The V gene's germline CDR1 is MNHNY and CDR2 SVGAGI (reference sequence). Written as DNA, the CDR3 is TGTGCCAGCAGTTATAAGCAATCTAAAATCAATGAGCAGTTCTTC. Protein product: CASSYKQSKINEQFF.

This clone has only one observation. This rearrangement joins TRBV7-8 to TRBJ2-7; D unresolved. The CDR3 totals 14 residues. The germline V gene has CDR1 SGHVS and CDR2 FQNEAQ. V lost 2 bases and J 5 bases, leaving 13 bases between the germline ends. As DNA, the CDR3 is TGTGCCAGCAGCTTAAGTTGGGGTTCCGACGAGCAGTACTTC. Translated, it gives CASSLSWGSDEQYF.

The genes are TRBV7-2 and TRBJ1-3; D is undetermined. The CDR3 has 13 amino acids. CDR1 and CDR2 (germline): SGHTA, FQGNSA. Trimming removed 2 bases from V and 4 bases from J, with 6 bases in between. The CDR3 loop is CASSLWHGNTIYF. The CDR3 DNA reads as TGTGCCAGCAGCTTATGGCACGGAAACACCATATATTTT. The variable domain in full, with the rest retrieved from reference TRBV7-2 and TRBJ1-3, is GAGVSQSPSNKVTEKGKDVELRCDPISGHTALYWYRQSLGQGLEFLIYFQGNSAPDKSGLPSDRFSAERTGGSVSTLTIQRTQQEDSAVYLCASSLWHGNTIYFGEGSWLTVV.

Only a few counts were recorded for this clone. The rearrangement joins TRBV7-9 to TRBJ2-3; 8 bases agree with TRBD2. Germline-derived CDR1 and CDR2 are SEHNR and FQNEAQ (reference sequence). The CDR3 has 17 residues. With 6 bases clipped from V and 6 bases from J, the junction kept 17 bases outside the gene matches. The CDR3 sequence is CASREGGGTSVWDTQYF. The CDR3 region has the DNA TGTGCCAGCAGAGAAGGAGGGGGGACTAGTGTATGGGATACGCAGTATTTT.

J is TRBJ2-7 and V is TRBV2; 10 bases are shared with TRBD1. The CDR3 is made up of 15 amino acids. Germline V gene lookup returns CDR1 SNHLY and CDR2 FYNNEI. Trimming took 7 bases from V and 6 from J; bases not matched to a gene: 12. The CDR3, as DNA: TGTGCCAGCACCTCGGAGGGACAGGGGTTGTTCGAGCAGTACTTC. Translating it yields CASTSEGQGLFEQYF.

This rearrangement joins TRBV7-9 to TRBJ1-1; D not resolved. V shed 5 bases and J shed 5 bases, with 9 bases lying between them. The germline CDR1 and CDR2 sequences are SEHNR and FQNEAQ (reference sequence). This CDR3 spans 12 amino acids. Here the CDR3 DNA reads TGTGCCAGCAGCCAGCGTTGGACTGAAGCTTTCTTT. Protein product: CASSQRWTEAFF.

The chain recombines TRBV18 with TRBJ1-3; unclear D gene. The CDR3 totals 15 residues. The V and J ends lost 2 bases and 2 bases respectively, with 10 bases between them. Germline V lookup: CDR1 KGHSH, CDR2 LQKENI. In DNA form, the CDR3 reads TGTGCCAGCTCACCAGGCCGGGGAACTGGAAACACCATATATTTT. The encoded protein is CASSPGRGTGNTIYF.